Sequencing of this T cell receptor beta chain was carried out in a study of cytomegalovirus exposure and HLA in healthy donors. To note about this clone: Its antigen is currently unknown.

The ends were cut back, 0 bases at V and 1 base at J, with 12 bases in the middle. The CDR3 totals 16 residues. The germline CDR1 and CDR2 sequences are ENHRY and SYGVKD. Whole-study findings and limits: Associated with HLA alleles at 0.05 false discovery rate in a later analysis were some 16,000 TCR beta sequences.

In the PCR, 60 Vbeta and 13 Jbeta primers were used. Generated by immunoSEQ multiplex PCR, the TCRdb table keeps only in-frame clones and is missing some. The top ten hold about 0.98% of the sample, which has some 170,000 clones, 75% to 85% seen once. The sequenced sample was PBMCs. The chain combines TRBV10-3 with TRBJ1-1; D is unclear. The receptor comes from a girl aged 2 to 9 in good health and CMV-seropositive. CDR3 sequence reads: CAISESRVWGNTEAFF. CDR3 nucleotide sequence: TGTGCCATCAGTGAGTCGAGGGTGTGGGGGAACACTGAAGCTTTCTTT.